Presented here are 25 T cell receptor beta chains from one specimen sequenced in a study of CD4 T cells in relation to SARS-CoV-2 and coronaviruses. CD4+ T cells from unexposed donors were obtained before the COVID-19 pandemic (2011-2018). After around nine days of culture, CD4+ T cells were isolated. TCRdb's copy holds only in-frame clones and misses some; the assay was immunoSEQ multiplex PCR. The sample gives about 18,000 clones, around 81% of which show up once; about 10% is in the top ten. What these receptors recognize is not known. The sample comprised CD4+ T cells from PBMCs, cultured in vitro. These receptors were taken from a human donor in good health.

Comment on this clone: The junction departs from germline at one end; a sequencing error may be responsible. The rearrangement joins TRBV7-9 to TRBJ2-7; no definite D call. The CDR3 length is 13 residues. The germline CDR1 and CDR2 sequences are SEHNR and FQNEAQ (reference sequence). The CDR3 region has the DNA TGTGCCAGCAGTGCCTCGATTCGGGCAGTTGTAAACTTC. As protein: CASSASIRAVVNF.

The CDR3 here is CASSQNTDTQYF. CDR3 nucleotide sequence: TGTGCCAGCAGTCAAAACACAGATACGCAGTATTTT. This chain links TRBV6-5 with TRBJ2-3; no clear D. The CDR3 is 12 residues long. V was pared by 5 bases and J by 2 bases, with 5 bases between. CDR1 is MNHEY and CDR2 is SVGAGI in the germline V gene.

CDR3: CASRPPGSNYGYTF. The CDR3 DNA reads TGTGCCAGCAGGCCCCCTGGGTCTAACTATGGCTACACCTTC. The V call is TRBV27, the J call TRBJ1-2, with D uncertain. In germline, CDR1 is MNHEY, CDR2 SMNVEV (reference sequence). V was shortened by 6 bases and J by 0 bases, with 11 bases between the two germline ends. The CDR3 runs 14 residues.

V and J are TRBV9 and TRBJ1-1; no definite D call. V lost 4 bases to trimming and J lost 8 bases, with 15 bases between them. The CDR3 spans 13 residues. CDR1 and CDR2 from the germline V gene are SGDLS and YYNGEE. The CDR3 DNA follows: TGTGCCAGCAGCCAACAACATGGAGGAGAAGCTTTCTTT. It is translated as CASSQQHGGEAFF.

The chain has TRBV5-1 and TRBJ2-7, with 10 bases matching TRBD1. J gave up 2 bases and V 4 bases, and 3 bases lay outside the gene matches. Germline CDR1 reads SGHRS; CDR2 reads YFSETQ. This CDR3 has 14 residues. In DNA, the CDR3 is TGCGCCAGCAGCACCGGACAGGGGGCCTACGAGCAGTACTTC. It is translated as CASSTGQGAYEQYF.

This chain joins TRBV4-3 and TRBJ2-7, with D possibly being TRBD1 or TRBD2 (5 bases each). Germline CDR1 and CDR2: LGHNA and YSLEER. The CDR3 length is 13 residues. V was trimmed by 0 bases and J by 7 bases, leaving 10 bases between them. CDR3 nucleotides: TGCGCCAGCAGCCAAGAAACTTGGGGGGAGCAGTACTTC. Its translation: CASSQETWGEQYF.

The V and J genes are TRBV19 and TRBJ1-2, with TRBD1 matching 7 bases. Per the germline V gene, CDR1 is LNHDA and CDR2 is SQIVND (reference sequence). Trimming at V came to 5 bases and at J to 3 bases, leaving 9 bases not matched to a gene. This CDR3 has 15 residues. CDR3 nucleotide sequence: TGTGCCAGTAGTTTGGGGCCCGGGACAGACTATGGCTACACCTTC. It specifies CASSLGPGTDYGYTF. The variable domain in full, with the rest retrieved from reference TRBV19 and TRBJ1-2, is DGGITQSPKYLFRKEGQNVTLSCEQNLNHDAMYWYRQDPGQGLRLIYYSQIVNDFQKGDIAEGYSVSREKKESFPLTVTSAQKNPTAFYLCASSLGPGTDYGYTFGSGTRLTVV.

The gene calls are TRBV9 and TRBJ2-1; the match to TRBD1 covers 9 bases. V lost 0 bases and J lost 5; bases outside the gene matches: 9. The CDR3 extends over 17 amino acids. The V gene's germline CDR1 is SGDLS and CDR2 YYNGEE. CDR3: CASSVGGIGQGNNEQFF. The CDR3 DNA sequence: TGTGCCAGCAGCGTAGGGGGGATCGGACAGGGGAACAATGAGCAGTTCTTC.

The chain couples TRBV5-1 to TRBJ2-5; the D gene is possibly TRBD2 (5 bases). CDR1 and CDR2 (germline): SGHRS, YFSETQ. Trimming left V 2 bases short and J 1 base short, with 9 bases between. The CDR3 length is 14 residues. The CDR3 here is CASSFSAGQETQYF. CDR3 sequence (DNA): TGCGCCAGCAGCTTCTCGGCGGGCCAAGAGACCCAGTACTTC.

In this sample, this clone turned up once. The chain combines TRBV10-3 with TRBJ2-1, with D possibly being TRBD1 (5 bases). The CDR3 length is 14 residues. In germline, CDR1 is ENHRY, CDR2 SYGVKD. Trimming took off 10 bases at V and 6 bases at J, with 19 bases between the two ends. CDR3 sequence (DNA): TGTGCCACAGACCAGGGTGTTTTAAGCAATGAGCAGTTCTTC. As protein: CATDQGVLSNEQFF.

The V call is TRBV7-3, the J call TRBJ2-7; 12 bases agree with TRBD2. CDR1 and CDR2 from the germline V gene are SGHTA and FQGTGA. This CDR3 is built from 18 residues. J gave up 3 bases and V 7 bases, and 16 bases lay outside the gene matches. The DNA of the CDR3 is TGTGCCAGCACCACGGTGGGGACTAGCGGGCACAGTTGCTACGAGCAGTACTTC. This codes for CASTTVGTSGHSCYEQYF.

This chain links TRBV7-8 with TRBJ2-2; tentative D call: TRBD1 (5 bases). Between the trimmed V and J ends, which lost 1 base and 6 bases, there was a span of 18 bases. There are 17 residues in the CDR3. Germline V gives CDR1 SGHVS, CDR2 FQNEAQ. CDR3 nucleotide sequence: TGTGCCAGCAGCTTAGGATGGGGCAGTAATAGGGCCGGGGAGCTGTTTTTT. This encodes CASSLGWGSNRAGELFF.

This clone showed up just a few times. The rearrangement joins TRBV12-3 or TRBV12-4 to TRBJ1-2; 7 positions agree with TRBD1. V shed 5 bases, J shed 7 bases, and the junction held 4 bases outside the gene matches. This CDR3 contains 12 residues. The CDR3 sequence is CASSDRVSGYTF. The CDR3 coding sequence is TGTGCCAGCAGTGACAGGGTCTCTGGCTACACCTTC.

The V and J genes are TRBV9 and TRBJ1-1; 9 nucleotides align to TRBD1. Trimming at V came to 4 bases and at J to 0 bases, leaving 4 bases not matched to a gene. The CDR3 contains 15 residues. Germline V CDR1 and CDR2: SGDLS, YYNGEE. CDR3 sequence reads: CASSIGQGMNTEAFF. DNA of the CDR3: TGTGCCAGCAGCATTGGACAGGGGATGAACACTGAAGCTTTCTTT.

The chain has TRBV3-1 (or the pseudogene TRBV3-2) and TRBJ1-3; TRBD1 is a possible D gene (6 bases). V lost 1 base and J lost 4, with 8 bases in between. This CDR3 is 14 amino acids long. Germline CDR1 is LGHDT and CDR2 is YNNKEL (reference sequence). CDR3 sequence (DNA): TGTGCCAGCAGCCAAGTAGGGGGAGGAAACACCATATATTTT. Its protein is CASSQVGGGNTIYF.

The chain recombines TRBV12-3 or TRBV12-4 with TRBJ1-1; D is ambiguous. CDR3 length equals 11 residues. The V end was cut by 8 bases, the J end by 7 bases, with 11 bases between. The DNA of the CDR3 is TGTGCCAGCGGGGAGTATTATGAAGCTTTCTTT. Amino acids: CASGEYYEAFF.

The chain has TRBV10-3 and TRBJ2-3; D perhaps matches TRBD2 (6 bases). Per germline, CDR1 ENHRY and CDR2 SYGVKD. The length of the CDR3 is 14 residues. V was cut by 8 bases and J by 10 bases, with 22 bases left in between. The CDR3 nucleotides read TGTGCCATCGGGCTACCCGGGACTCCGAATGCGCAGTATTTT. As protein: CAIGLPGTPNAQYF.

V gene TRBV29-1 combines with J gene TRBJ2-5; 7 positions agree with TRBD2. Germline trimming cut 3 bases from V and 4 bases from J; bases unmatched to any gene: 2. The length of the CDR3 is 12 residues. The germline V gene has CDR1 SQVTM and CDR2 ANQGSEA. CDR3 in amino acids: CSVDPGGETQYF. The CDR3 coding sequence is TGCAGCGTTGATCCGGGGGGAGAGACCCAGTACTTC.

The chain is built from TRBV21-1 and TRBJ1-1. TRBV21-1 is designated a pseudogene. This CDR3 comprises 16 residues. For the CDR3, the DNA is TGTGCCAGCAGCAAAAAAGGGACTGGACATCCTAGGGGAGCTTTCTTT. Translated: CASSKKGTGHPRGAFF.

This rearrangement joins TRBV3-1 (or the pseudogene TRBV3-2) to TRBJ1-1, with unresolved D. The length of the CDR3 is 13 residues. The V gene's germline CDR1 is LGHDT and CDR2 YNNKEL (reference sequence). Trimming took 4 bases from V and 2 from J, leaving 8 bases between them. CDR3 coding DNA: TGTGCCAGCAGCCTCCGGGTCAACACTGAAGCTTTCTTT. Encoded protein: CASSLRVNTEAFF.

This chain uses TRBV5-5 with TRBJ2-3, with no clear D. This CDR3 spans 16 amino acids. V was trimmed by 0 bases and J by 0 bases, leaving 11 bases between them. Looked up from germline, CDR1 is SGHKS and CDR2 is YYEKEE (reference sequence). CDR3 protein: CASSLEADPSTDTQYF. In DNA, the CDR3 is TGTGCCAGCAGCTTGGAGGCAGACCCTAGCACAGATACGCAGTATTTT. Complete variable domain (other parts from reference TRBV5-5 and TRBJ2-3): DAGVTQSPTHLIKTRGQQVTLRCSPISGHKSVSWYQQVLGQGPQFIFQYYEKEERGRGNFPDRFSARQFPNYSSELNVNALLLGDSALYLCASSLEADPSTDTQYFGPGTRLTVL.

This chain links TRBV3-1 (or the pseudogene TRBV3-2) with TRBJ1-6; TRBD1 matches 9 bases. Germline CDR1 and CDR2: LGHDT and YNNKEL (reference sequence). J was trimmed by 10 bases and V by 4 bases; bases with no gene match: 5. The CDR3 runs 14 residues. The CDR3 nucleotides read TGTGCCAGCAGCCTGGGGACAGGGCCCTCACCCCTCCACTTT. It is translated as CASSLGTGPSPLHF.

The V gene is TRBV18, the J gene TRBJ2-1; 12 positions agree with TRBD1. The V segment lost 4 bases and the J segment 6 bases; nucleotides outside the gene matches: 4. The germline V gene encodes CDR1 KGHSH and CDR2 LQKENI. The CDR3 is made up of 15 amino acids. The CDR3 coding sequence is TGTGCCAGCTCACGTGGGACAGGGGGCTTCAATGAGCAGTTCTTC. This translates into CASSRGTGGFNEQFF.

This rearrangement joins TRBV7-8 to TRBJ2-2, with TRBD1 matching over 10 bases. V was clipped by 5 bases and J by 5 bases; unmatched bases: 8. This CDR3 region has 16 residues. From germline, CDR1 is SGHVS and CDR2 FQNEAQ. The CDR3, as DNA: TGTGCCAGCAGCAGAGACAGGGGGCATTTGACCGGGGAGCTGTTTTTT. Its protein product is CASSRDRGHLTGELFF.

The CDR3 protein is CASSPRQTQYF. The DNA for the CDR3 is TGTGCCAGCAGCCCGAGACAGACCCAGTACTTC. The gene calls are TRBV11-2 and TRBJ2-5, with unresolved D. The CDR3 is 11 residues long. V lost 5 bases, J lost 6 bases, and 7 bases lay in between. The germline CDR1 and CDR2 sequences are SGHAT and FQNNGV.